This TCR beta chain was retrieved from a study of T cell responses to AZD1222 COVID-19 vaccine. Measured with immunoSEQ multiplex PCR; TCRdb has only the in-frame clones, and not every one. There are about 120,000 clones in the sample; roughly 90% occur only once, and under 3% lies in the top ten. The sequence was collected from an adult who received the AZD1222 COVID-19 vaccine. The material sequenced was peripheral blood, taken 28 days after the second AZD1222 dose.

CDR3 loop: CASSPQGASEKLFF. CDR3 coding DNA: TGTGCCAGTAGCCCCCAGGGGGCGTCAGAAAAACTGTTTTTT. The V call is TRBV19, the J call TRBJ1-4; 8 bases are shared with TRBD1. Germline CDR1 LNHDA, CDR2 SQIVND (reference sequence). This CDR3 is built from 14 residues. The ends lost 6 bases at V and 8 bases at J; junction bases unmatched: 8. Supplemented by reference TRBV19 and TRBJ1-4, the full variable domain reads DGGITQSPKYLFRKEGQNVTLSCEQNLNHDAMYWYRQDPGQGLRLIYYSQIVNDFQKGDIAEGYSVSREKKESFPLTVTSAQKNPTAFYLCASSPQGASEKLFFGSGTQLSVL.